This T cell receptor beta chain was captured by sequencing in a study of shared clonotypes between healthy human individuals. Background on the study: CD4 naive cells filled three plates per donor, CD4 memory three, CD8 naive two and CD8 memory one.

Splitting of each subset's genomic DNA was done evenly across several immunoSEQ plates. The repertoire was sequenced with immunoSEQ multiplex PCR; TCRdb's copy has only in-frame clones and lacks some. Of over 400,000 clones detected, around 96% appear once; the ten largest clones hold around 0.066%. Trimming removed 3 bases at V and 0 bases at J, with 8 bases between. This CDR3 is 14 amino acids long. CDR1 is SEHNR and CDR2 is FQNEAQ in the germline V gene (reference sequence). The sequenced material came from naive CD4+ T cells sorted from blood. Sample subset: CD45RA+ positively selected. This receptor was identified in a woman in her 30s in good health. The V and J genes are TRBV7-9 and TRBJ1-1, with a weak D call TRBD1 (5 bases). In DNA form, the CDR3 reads TGTGCCAGCAGCTTCGGGACCGTGAACACTGAAGCTTTCTTT. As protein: CASSFGTVNTEAFF.